This TCR beta chain comes out of a study of cytomegalovirus exposure and HLA in healthy donors. Whole-study findings and limits: Listed as cytomegalovirus-associated were 150 or so TCR beta chains. The tendency of first-cohort TCR clusters to co-occur in the 120 or so validation repertoires emerged from a later analysis. Using the classifier, cytomegalovirus status was reportedly diagnosed with high specificity and sensitivity.

In the case of this clone: Its antigen is undetermined. The same CDR3 is also encoded by other DNA sequences in this sample.

CDR3 length: 13 residues. Deletions cut 5 bases from V and 3 bases from J, with 9 bases between. Germline V CDR1 and CDR2: MNHEY, SVGAGI. The method was immunoSEQ multiplex PCR; TCRdb's version includes in-frame clones alone and lacks a portion of them. The sample lists 130,000 or so clones; about 84% were seen once. Separate from the 666-subject first cohort was the approximately 120-subject validation cohort, to which the donors belonged. The sequencing input was PBMCs. The gene calls are TRBV6-5 and TRBJ2-3; possibly TRBD2 for D (5 bases). The clonotype comes from a woman in her thirties in good health and CMV-seronegative. The CDR3 nucleotides read TGTGCCAGCAGTGCCCCGGGGACAGATACGCAGTATTTT. This gives the protein CASSAPGTDTQYF.